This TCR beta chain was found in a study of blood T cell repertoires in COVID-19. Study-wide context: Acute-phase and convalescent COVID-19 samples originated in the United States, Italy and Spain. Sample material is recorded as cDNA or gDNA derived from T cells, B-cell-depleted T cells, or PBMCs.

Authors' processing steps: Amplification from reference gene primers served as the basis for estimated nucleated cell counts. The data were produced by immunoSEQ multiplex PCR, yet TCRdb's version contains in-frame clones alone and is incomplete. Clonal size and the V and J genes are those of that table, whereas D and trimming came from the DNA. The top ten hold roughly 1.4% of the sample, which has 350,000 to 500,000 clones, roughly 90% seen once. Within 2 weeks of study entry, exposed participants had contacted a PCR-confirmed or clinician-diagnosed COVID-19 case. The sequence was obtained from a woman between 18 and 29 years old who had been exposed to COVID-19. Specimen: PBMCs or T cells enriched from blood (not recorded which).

For the CDR3, the DNA is TGTGCCAGTAACCTTGGGGACAGCTCTGGAAACACCATATATTTT. Protein: CASNLGDSSGNTIYF. The V and J genes are TRBV19 and TRBJ1-3; TRBD1 aligns across 7 bases. J lost 0 bases, V lost 7 bases, and 6 bases had no gene match. The CDR3 runs 15 residues. Per the germline V gene, CDR1 is LNHDA and CDR2 is SQIVND (reference sequence).